This is a list of T cell receptor beta chains from one sample in a study of cytomegalovirus exposure and HLA in healthy donors. Profiling relied on immunoSEQ multiplex PCR, and the TCRdb table lists in-frame clones only, not all of them. Altogether 150,000 or so clones are present, roughly 70% being singletons, with the ten largest covering 4.3%. Sequenced input: PBMCs. The source of these receptors is a man in his late teens or twenties in good health and CMV-seropositive. The CDR3 runs from the conserved cysteine through the conserved F or W. The D gene is left open where the match is weak. Clone sizes are given selectively: once, few, many, or a class where the clone is expanded.

D gene,J gene,V gene,clone size,CDR3 length,CDR3 protein,CDR3 DNA
TRBD2,TRBJ2-1,TRBV2,few,16,CASSDPRRGGRDEQFF,TGTGCCAGCAGTGACCCTCGGCGGGGGGGCCGGGATGAGCAGTTCTTC
TRBD1,TRBJ2-7,TRBV28,-,15,CASRPAGQAGNEQYF,TGTGCCAGCAGACCTGCTGGACAGGCTGGGAACGAGCAGTACTTC
-,TRBJ2-5,TRBV29-1,-,13,CSVPLFGGGTQYF,TGCAGCGTGCCACTGTTTGGCGGAGGAACCCAGTACTTC
-,TRBJ2-5,TRBV11-2,once,15,CASSVGTAGRETQYF,TGTGCCAGCAGCGTTGGGACGGCGGGGAGGGAGACCCAGTACTTC
TRBD2,TRBJ2-1,TRBV7-2,-,19,CASSLSMGVSGTIPNEQFF,TGTGCCAGCAGCTTAAGCATGGGGGTTAGCGGGACCATCCCTAATGAGCAGTTCTTC
TRBD1,TRBJ2-7,TRBV7-2,-,14,CASSPDRGSYEQYF,TGTGCCAGCAGCCCAGACAGGGGGTCCTACGAGCAGTACTTC
-,TRBJ2-7,TRBV2,-,11,CASSDRYEQYF,TGTGCCAGCAGTGACAGATACGAGCAGTACTTC
TRBD1,TRBJ2-7,TRBV10-3,-,13,CATVDRVGYEQYF,TGTGCCACTGTAGACAGGGTCGGCTACGAGCAGTACTTC
-,TRBJ2-5,TRBV2,-,15,CASSTYGGAQETQYF,TGTGCCAGCAGTACATACGGGGGAGCCCAAGAGACCCAGTACTTC
TRBD1,TRBJ2-6,TRBV2,few,18,CASGGSGGLGSGANVLTF,TGTGCCAGCGGGGGATCAGGGGGCTTAGGCTCTGGGGCCAACGTCCTGACTTTC
TRBD2,TRBJ2-3,TRBV28,once,15,CASSGAGGHTDTQYF,TGTGCCAGCAGCGGAGCGGGGGGGCACACAGATACGCAGTATTTT
-,TRBJ2-2,TRBV19,-,15,CASSIGGANTGELFF,TGTGCCAGTAGTATAGGTGGGGCCAACACCGGGGAGCTGTTTTTT
TRBD1,TRBJ1-2,TRBV7-9,-,13,CASSFGTGIGYTF,TGTGCCAGCAGCTTCGGGACAGGGATTGGCTACACCTTC
-,TRBJ1-2,TRBV6-6,once,14,CASSYKGANYGYTF,TGTGCCAGCAGTTACAAGGGGGCTAACTATGGCTACACCTTC
TRBD2,TRBJ2-2,TRBV10-3,few,15,CAISDVAGGSGELFF,TGTGCCATCAGTGACGTTGCGGGAGGGTCCGGGGAGCTGTTTTTT
TRBD1,TRBJ2-5,TRBV4-3,once,15,CASSQDIGQGRTQYF,TGCGCCAGCAGCCAAGATATCGGACAGGGACGGACCCAGTACTTC